One sample yielded the 32 T cell receptor beta chains listed below, sequenced in a study of T cells after yellow fever vaccination. Using its own MiXCR run on the 5' RACE reads, TCRdb lists one record per CDR3 protein. Here the sample spans hundreds of thousands of distinct CDR3 sequences, 4.1% being singletons. This sample comprised PBMCs, obtained 5 days after the yellow fever booster vaccination. The source is a man aged 18 to 35 who received the YFV17D yellow fever vaccine.

This clonotype was counted between two and nine times. V usage is TRBV6-2 or TRBV6-3 and J usage is TRBJ1-2; 9 bases match TRBD1. The CDR3 totals 17 residues. With 8 bases clipped from V and 2 bases from J, the junction kept 15 bases outside the gene matches. The V gene's germline CDR1 is MNHEY and CDR2 SVGEGT. CDR3 DNA sequence: TGTGCCAGCGGGAGGGGGACAGGGAGCCCCCTGAACTATGGCTACACCTTC. It encodes CASGRGTGSPLNYGYTF.

J is TRBJ2-1 and V is TRBV4-2; 13 bases align to TRBD2. Germline V gene lookup returns CDR1 LGHNA and CDR2 YNFKEQ. The CDR3 consists of 15 residues. Trimming took 2 bases from V and 10 from J; bases not matched to a gene: 5. In DNA form, the CDR3 reads TGTGCCAGCAGCCAAACTAGGGGACTAGCGGGGGAGCAGTTCTTC. Translation: CASSQTRGLAGEQFF.

This clonotype was picked up a small number of times. V usage is TRBV5-4 and J usage is TRBJ2-2; 10 bases fit TRBD1. Germline-derived CDR1 and CDR2 are SGHNT and YYREEE (reference sequence). With 4 bases clipped from V and 5 bases from J, the junction kept 14 bases outside the gene matches. This CDR3 has 18 amino acids. CDR3 protein: CASSPGVDRGRVTGELFF. DNA of the CDR3: TGTGCCAGCAGCCCTGGGGTCGACAGGGGGCGCGTAACCGGGGAGCTGTTTTTT. The whole variable domain, filled in from reference TRBV5-4 and TRBJ2-2, reads ETGVTQSPTHLIKTRGQQVTLRCSSQSGHNTVSWYQQALGQGPQFIFQYYREEENGRGNFPPRFSGLQFPNYSSELNVNALELDDSALYLCASSPGVDRGRVTGELFFGEGSRLTVL.

V usage is TRBV7-9 and J usage is TRBJ1-1; D gene uncertain. V was clipped by 7 bases and J by 1 base, with 10 bases between them. The CDR3 is 13 residues long. Germline V gene data show CDR1 as SEHNR and CDR2 as FQNEAQ (reference sequence). The CDR3 bases are TGTGCCAGCAACCCACCAGGGAACACTGAAGCTTTCTTT. Translating it yields CASNPPGNTEAFF.

This clonotype was seen a few times. The genes are TRBV9 and TRBJ2-7, with D possibly TRBD1 on 6 matching bases. V lost 5 bases to trimming and J lost 5 bases, with 14 bases between them. This CDR3 region has 13 residues. The V gene's germline CDR1 is SGDLS and CDR2 YYNGEE. In DNA, the CDR3 is TGTGCCAGCAGTAACAGGGAGAAGGACGAGCAGTACTTC. Translating it yields CASSNREKDEQYF.

The chain carries TRBV4-3 and TRBJ1-2; 10 bases align to TRBD1. CDR1 and CDR2 from the germline V gene are LGHNA and YSLEER. The CDR3 extends over 14 amino acids. The J segment lost 7 bases and the V segment lost 4 bases, leaving 6 bases of the junction unmatched. The CDR3 reads CASSLTGTGVGYTF. CDR3 nucleotide sequence: TGCGCCAGCAGCCTAACCGGGACAGGGGTTGGCTACACCTTC.

There are a few counts of this clonotype. The V and J genes are TRBV4-3 and TRBJ2-7; tentatively, D is TRBD1 (5 bases). This CDR3 is built from 18 residues. CDR1 is LGHNA, CDR2 YSLEER, per germline. V lost 0 bases and J 0 bases, leaving 18 bases between the germline ends. CDR3: CASSQDPGVGRDSYEQYV. CDR3 DNA sequence: TGCGCCAGCAGCCAAGATCCCGGCGTGGGCAGGGACTCCTACGAGCAGTACGTC.

This clonotype has a count of ten or more. The chain uses TRBV5-1 and TRBJ2-2; 10 nucleotides line up with TRBD1. CDR1 and CDR2 from the germline V gene are SGHRS and YFSETQ. J gave up 2 bases and V 4 bases, and 5 bases lay outside the gene matches. The CDR3 loop spans 16 amino acids. The CDR3 loop is CASSPGDRGNTGELFF. The CDR3 DNA sequence: TGCGCCAGCAGCCCCGGGGACAGGGGAAACACCGGGGAGCTGTTTTTT.

This chain joins TRBV7-3 and TRBJ2-2, with D unclear. Germline CDR1 reads SGHTA; CDR2 reads FQGTGA. The V end was cut by 2 bases, the J end by 5 bases, with 6 bases between. CDR3 size: 13 residues. CDR3 nucleotide sequence: TGTGCCAGCAGCTTACAGCCAACCGGGGAGCTGTTTTTT. Translated, it gives CASSLQPTGELFF.

In this sample, this clonotype turned up many times. The chain employs TRBV7-8 and TRBJ1-2; D is undetermined. The CDR3 spans 13 residues. The V end lost 0 bases, the J end lost 8 bases, and 10 bases lay between the germline ends. The germline V gene encodes CDR1 SGHVS and CDR2 FQNEAQ. The CDR3: CASSLAGGPGYTF. CDR3 coding DNA: TGTGCCAGCAGCTTAGCGGGCGGACCGGGCTACACCTTC.

This clonotype appeared a few times. The chain uses TRBV6-5 and TRBJ2-1, with 10 bases fitting TRBD1. The CDR3 sequence is 15 residues long. With V trimmed by 6 bases and J by 4 bases, 6 bases remained unmatched. Germline V gene lookup returns CDR1 MNHEY and CDR2 SVGAGI. CDR3 coding DNA: TGTGCCAGCAGCTATCGGGACAGGGGATACAATGAGCAGTTCTTC. Translation: CASSYRDRGYNEQFF.

A single count supports this clonotype. The CDR3 does not end in the conserved phenylalanine or tryptophan, so this is likely a read error. The J gene is TRBJ2-5, the V gene TRBV6-2 or TRBV6-3; D tentatively fits TRBD1 or TRBD2 (5 bases each). CDR1 and CDR2 from the germline V gene are MNHEY and SVGEGT. The CDR3 runs 14 residues. The V end lost 6 bases, the J end lost 4 bases, and 15 bases lay between the germline ends. The CDR3 loop reads CASRLPGRPETQYI. The CDR3 nucleotides read TGTGCCAGCAGATTGCCGGGACGCCCAGAGACCCAGTACATC.

This clonotype was seen repeatedly, ten times or more. The J gene is TRBJ2-2, the V gene TRBV28, with 9 bases identical to TRBD1. V lost 0 bases, J lost 6 bases, and 5 bases stayed unmatched. The CDR3 loop spans 16 amino acids. Germline V CDR1 and CDR2: MDHEN, SYDVKM. This chain's CDR3 is CASSLWGQGIPGELFF. In DNA, the CDR3 is TGTGCCAGCAGTTTATGGGGACAGGGAATTCCCGGGGAGCTGTTTTTT.

V and J are TRBV27 and TRBJ2-5; 9 positions agree with TRBD2. Germline V gene data show CDR1 as MNHEY and CDR2 as SMNVEV (reference sequence). With 6 bases clipped from V and 2 bases from J, the junction kept 16 bases outside the gene matches. CDR3 length equals 18 residues. The CDR3 protein is CASSPTGGAGGFQETQYF. The DNA of the CDR3 is TGTGCCAGCAGCCCCACGGGGGGAGCGGGGGGATTTCAAGAGACCCAGTACTTC.

This clonotype was seen a handful of times. The gene calls are TRBV5-5 and TRBJ1-2; 8 nucleotides align to TRBD1. Germline trimming cut 4 bases from V and 2 bases from J; bases unmatched to any gene: 7. The CDR3 extends over 15 amino acids. The germline V gene has CDR1 SGHKS and CDR2 YYEKEE (reference sequence). For the CDR3, the DNA is TGTGCCAGCAGCGATCAGGGGGCGGGGAACTATGGCTACACCTTC. It codes for CASSDQGAGNYGYTF.

The rearrangement joins TRBV25-1 to TRBJ2-7, with TRBD1 as a possible D gene (6 bases). V shed 10 bases and J shed 0 bases, with 19 bases lying between them. From germline, CDR1 is MGHDK and CDR2 SYGVNS. CDR3 length: 15 residues. The CDR3 DNA follows: TGTGCCACCCATAATACAGGGAACGGCTCCTACGAGCAGTACGTC. Translated, it gives CATHNTGNGSYEQYV.

There are a few counts of this clonotype. CDR3 in DNA: TGTGCCAGTAGTATGAGTTTTGGGTCCTACGAGCAGTACGTC. It specifies CASSMSFGSYEQYV. The V gene is TRBV19, the J gene TRBJ2-7; D call uncertain. CDR1 is LNHDA, CDR2 SQIVND, per germline (reference sequence). V gave up 3 bases and J gave up 1 base, with 10 bases separating them. The length of the CDR3 is 14 residues.

This clonotype turned up a few times. The chain is built from TRBV20-1 and TRBJ1-5, with D uncertain. V lost 4 bases, J lost 0 bases, and 16 bases lay in between. Looked up from germline, CDR1 is DFQATT and CDR2 is SNEGSKA (reference sequence). The CDR3 has 16 residues. DNA for the CDR3: TGCAGTGCTACAGCCTTCGAAGGATCTAGCAATCAGCCCCAGCATTTT. Translated: CSATAFEGSSNQPQHF.

This clonotype was seen a handful of times. The V and J genes are TRBV15 and TRBJ1-2; D not certain. The CDR3 loop spans 13 amino acids. Germline CDR1 reads LNHNV; CDR2 reads YYDKDF (reference sequence). V lost 0 bases to trimming and J lost 2 bases, with 4 bases between them. CDR3 sequence reads: CATSRDRNYGYTF. Written as DNA, the CDR3 is TGTGCCACCAGCAGAGACAGAAACTATGGCTACACCTTC. Variable domain in full (rest from reference TRBV15 and TRBJ1-2): DAMVIQNPRYQVTQFGKPVTLSCSQTLNHNVMYWYQQKSSQAPKLLFHYYDKDFNNEADTPDNFQSRRPNTSFCFLDIRSPGLGDTAMYLCATSRDRNYGYTFGSGTRLTVV.

The chain links TRBV7-9 to TRBJ1-1; tentatively, D is TRBD1 (5 bases). The CDR3 totals 14 residues. Germline V gene data show CDR1 as SEHNR and CDR2 as FQNEAQ (reference sequence). Trimming removed 1 base at V and 10 bases at J, with 16 bases between. The CDR3 sequence: CASSLGGQGGSAFF. DNA for the CDR3: TGTGCCAGCAGCTTAGGTGGCCAGGGTGGATCAGCTTTCTTT.

V and J are TRBV6-6 and TRBJ1-5, with D tentatively TRBD1 (5 bases). The CDR3 length is 15 residues. V was trimmed by 4 bases and J by 7 bases, leaving 17 bases between them. CDR1 MNHNY and CDR2 SVGAGI come from the germline V gene (reference sequence). The DNA of the CDR3 is TGTGCCAGCAGTTGGGGCCCGGGGGTCGGGCAGCCCCAGCATTTT. Encoded protein: CASSWGPGVGQPQHF.

This clonotype was counted only a few times. V and J are TRBV7-3 and TRBJ2-3; 12 bases line up with TRBD2. Unmatched junction bases numbered 17, after V lost 5 bases and J lost 5 bases. CDR1 is SGHTA, CDR2 FQGTGA, per germline. The CDR3 is made up of 19 amino acids. This chain's CDR3 is CASSLNPGLAGPGGDTQYF. Written as DNA, the CDR3 is TGTGCCAGCAGCCTCAACCCGGGACTAGCGGGTCCGGGGGGAGATACGCAGTATTTT.

This clonotype appeared many times. The chain joins TRBV7-9 to TRBJ2-4, with TRBD1 as a possible D gene (5 bases). This CDR3 has 12 amino acids. The germline V gene encodes CDR1 SEHNR and CDR2 FQNEAQ (reference sequence). Trimming removed 3 bases from V and 14 bases from J, with 14 bases in between. The chain's CDR3 is CASSFGHFPEYF. The CDR3 nucleotides read TGTGCCAGCAGCTTCGGACACTTTCCGGAGTACTTC.

The chain employs TRBV27 and TRBJ2-5; 14 bases map to TRBD2. CDR1 is MNHEY and CDR2 is SMNVEV in the germline V gene (reference sequence). The CDR3 length is 18 residues. V gave up 4 bases and J gave up 1 base; unmatched junction bases: 8. The CDR3 here is CASSSGTSGGLFQETQYF. The CDR3 DNA reads TGTGCCAGCAGTTCCGGGACTAGCGGGGGCCTCTTCCAAGAGACCCAGTACTTC.

This clonotype occurred a few times. The J gene is TRBJ1-1, the V gene TRBV24-1; TRBD1 is a possible D gene (5 bases). Germline V gene data show CDR1 as KGHDR and CDR2 as SFDVKD. This CDR3 is built from 14 residues. V was pared by 5 bases and J by 4 bases, with 13 bases between. CDR3 sequence: CATSGGGALTEAFF. Here the CDR3 DNA reads TGTGCCACCAGTGGCGGAGGGGCGCTCACTGAAGCTTTCTTT.

The sample holds many counts of this clonotype. The chain carries TRBV5-1 and TRBJ2-2; D ambiguous. CDR3 size: 16 residues. CDR1 is SGHRS and CDR2 is YFSETQ in the germline V gene. The ends were cut back, 1 base at V and 3 bases at J, with 13 bases in the middle. The CDR3 is CASSLWQGTYTGELFF. The CDR3 coding sequence is TGCGCCAGCAGCTTGTGGCAAGGCACCTACACCGGGGAGCTGTTTTTT.

The chain recombines TRBV20-1 with TRBJ2-7; TRBD1 might be the D (7 bases). Trimming cost V 7 bases and J 5 bases, with 24 bases left between them. The CDR3 has 15 residues. Per germline, CDR1 DFQATT and CDR2 SNEGSKA (reference sequence). The CDR3 loop reads CSGGGTVTMGDEQYF. CDR3 DNA: TGCAGTGGTGGAGGGACAGTCACTATGGGGGACGAGCAGTACTTC.

The chain carries TRBV11-2 and TRBJ2-7; TRBD2 matches 10 bases. CDR3 size: 16 residues. Germline CDR1 SGHAT, CDR2 FQNNGV. Trimming took 0 bases from V and 4 from J; bases not matched to a gene: 6. Here the CDR3 reads CASSLEAAGGQYEQYF. The CDR3 DNA follows: TGTGCCAGCAGCTTAGAGGCAGCGGGGGGGCAGTACGAGCAGTACTTC.

The chain has TRBV4-3 and TRBJ1-2, with D unresolved. Trimming took 0 bases from V and 0 from J, leaving 11 bases between them. From germline, CDR1 is LGHNA and CDR2 YSLEER. This CDR3 contains 16 residues. The CDR3 nucleotides read TGCGCCAGCAGCCAAGATTCCGGACCCCCTAACTATGGCTACACCTTC. This sequence encodes CASSQDSGPPNYGYTF.

This clonotype came up many times. V and J are TRBV18 and TRBJ2-5; 7 nucleotides agree with TRBD1. The CDR3 sequence is 15 residues long. With 2 bases clipped from V and 2 bases from J, the junction kept 5 bases outside the gene matches. Germline values: CDR1 KGHSH, CDR2 LQKENI. The CDR3 DNA reads TGTGCCAGCTCACCATTTCGGGGACAGCAAGAGACCCAGTACTTC. The encoded protein is CASSPFRGQQETQYF. The full variable domain, rest sourced from reference TRBV18 and TRBJ2-5, is NAGVMQNPRHLVRRRGQEARLRCSPMKGHSHVYWYRQLPEEGLKFMVYLQKENIIDESGMPKERFSAEFPKEGPSILRIQQVVRGDSAAYFCASSPFRGQQETQYFGPGTRLLVL.

V and J are TRBV6-5 and TRBJ2-5; 11 bases are a match to TRBD1. The CDR3 runs 16 residues. After removal of 0 bases from V and 4 bases from J, the junction contained 4 bases not matched to a gene. Germline loops: CDR1 MNHEY, CDR2 SVGAGI. The CDR3 here is CASSYSSGQGGETQYF. CDR3 sequence (DNA): TGTGCCAGCAGTTACTCGTCGGGACAGGGGGGAGAGACCCAGTACTTC.

The genes are TRBV20-1 and TRBJ2-5; D possibly corresponds to TRBD1 (6 bases). The CDR3 sequence is 16 residues long. V shed 3 bases and J shed 4 bases, with 21 bases lying between them. Germline-derived CDR1 and CDR2 are DFQATT and SNEGSKA (reference sequence). The CDR3 here is CSARTLTIPGAETQYF. The DNA of the CDR3 is TGCAGTGCTAGGACGCTCACAATCCCAGGGGCAGAGACCCAGTACTTC.